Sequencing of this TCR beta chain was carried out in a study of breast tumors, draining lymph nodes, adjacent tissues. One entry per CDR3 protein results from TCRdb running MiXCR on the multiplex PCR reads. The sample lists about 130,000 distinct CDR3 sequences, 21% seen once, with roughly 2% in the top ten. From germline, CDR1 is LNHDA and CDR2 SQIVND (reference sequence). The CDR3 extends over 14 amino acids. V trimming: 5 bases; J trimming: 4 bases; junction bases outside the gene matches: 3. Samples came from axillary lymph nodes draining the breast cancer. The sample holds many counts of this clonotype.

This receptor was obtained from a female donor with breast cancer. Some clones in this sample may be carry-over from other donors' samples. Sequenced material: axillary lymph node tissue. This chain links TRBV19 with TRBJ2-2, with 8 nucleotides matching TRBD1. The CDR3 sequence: CASSLQGATGELFF. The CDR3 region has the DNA TGTGCCAGTAGTCTTCAGGGGGCCACCGGGGAGCTGTTTTTT. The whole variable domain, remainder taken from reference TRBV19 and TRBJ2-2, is DGGITQSPKYLFRKEGQNVTLSCEQNLNHDAMYWYRQDPGQGLRLIYYSQIVNDFQKGDIAEGYSVSREKKESFPLTVTSAQKNPTAFYLCASSLQGATGELFFGEGSRLTVL.